The 2 T cell receptor beta chains in this list originate from one sample, sequenced in a study of blood T cell repertoires in COVID-19. Method: immunoSEQ multiplex PCR; TCRdb's copy keeps in-frame clones and lacks some. The sample has around 77,000 clones, around 84% seen once; the top ten hold approximately 10%. Sequenced input: peripheral blood. These receptors originate from a man between 65 and 85 years old with active or convalescent COVID-19.

This clone has just a few counts. The rearrangement uses TRBV18 and TRBJ2-5; 7 nucleotides line up with TRBD1. Germline trimming cut 5 bases from V and 4 bases from J; bases unmatched to any gene: 4. CDR3 length equals 13 residues. Per germline, CDR1 KGHSH and CDR2 LQKENI. In DNA form, the CDR3 reads TGTGCCAGCTCAAGGGACAGAACAGAGACCCAGTACTTC. Its translation: CASSRDRTETQYF. Drawing the rest from reference TRBV18 and TRBJ2-5, the complete variable domain is NAGVMQNPRHLVRRRGQEARLRCSPMKGHSHVYWYRQLPEEGLKFMVYLQKENIIDESGMPKERFSAEFPKEGPSILRIQQVVRGDSAAYFCASSRDRTETQYFGPGTRLLVL.

This clone has a single count. The chain employs TRBV24-1 and TRBJ1-3; the match to TRBD1 covers 7 bases. The CDR3 totals 16 residues. CDR1 and CDR2 from the germline V gene are KGHDR and SFDVKD. The V segment lost 2 bases and the J segment 5 bases; nucleotides outside the gene matches: 8. The CDR3 is CATSDSGTAGRNTIYF. CDR3 sequence (DNA): TGTGCCACCAGTGATTCCGGGACAGCTGGTCGAAACACCATATATTTT.